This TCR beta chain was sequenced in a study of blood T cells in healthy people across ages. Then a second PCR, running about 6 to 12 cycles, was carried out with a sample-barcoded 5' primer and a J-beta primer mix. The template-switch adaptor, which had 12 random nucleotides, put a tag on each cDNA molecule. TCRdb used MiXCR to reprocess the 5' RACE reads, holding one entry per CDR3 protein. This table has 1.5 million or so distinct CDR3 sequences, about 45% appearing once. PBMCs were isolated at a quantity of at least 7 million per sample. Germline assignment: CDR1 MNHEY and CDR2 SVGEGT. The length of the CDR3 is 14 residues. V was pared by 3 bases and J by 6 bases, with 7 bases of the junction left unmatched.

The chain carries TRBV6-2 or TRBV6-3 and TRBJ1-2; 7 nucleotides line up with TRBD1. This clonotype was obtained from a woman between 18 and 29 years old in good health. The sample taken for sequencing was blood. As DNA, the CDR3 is TGTGCCAGCAGTTATCTTGGGACAGAGAATGGCTACACCTTC. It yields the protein CASSYLGTENGYTF.